The clone carrying this T cell receptor beta chain has ten or more counts. The source of the sample is a study of regulatory T cells in long-lasting Graves disease. Relying on iRepertoire HTBI primers and Arm-PCR of CDR3 regions, the team built TCR beta libraries. TCRdb reanalysed the multiplex PCR reads using MiXCR and keeps one entry per CDR3 protein. The table lists roughly 530,000 distinct CDR3 sequences, 15% to 20% of them singletons. Regarding time point: newly diagnosed GD, antithyroid drugs for less than 3 months. RNA isolated from PBMCs was used to make the TCR library. These data were likewise used in another study, on T cells in Graves' hyperthyroidism and ophthalmopathy. That paper states: Clinical symptoms, serum thyroxine, TRAb, thyroid ultrasound and orbital computed tomography established diagnosis.

The TCR originated in a woman between 40 and 65 years old with Graves disease. The material sequenced was peripheral blood mononuclear cells (PBMCs), taken at new diagnosis, from a patient treated with antithyroid drugs.

The CDR3 sequence: CASSLGTGWQETQYF. The CDR3 nucleotides read TGTGCCAGCAGCCTAGGGACAGGCTGGCAAGAGACCCAGTACTTC. V and J are TRBV12-3 or TRBV12-4 and TRBJ2-5, with TRBD1 identical over 8 bases. This CDR3 comprises 15 residues. Trimming removed 6 bases from V and 2 bases from J; junction bases left unmatched: 8.